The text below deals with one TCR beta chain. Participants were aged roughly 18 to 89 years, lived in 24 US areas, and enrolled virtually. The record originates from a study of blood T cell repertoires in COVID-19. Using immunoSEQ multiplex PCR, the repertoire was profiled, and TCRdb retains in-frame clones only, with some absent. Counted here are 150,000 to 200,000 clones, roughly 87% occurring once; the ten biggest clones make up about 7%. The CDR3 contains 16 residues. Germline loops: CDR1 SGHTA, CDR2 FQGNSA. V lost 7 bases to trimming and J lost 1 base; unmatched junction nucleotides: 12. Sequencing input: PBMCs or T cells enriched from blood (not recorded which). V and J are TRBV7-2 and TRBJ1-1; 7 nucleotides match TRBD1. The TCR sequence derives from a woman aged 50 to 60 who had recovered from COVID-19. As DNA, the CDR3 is TGTGCCAGCAACGACAGGGTCACGGGCGCGAACACTGAAGCTTTCTTT. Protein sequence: CASNDRVTGANTEAFF. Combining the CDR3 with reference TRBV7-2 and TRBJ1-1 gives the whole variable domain GAGVSQSPSNKVTEKGKDVELRCDPISGHTALYWYRQSLGQGLEFLIYFQGNSAPDKSGLPSDRFSAERTGGSVSTLTIQRTQQEDSAVYLCASNDRVTGANTEAFFGQGTRLTVV.